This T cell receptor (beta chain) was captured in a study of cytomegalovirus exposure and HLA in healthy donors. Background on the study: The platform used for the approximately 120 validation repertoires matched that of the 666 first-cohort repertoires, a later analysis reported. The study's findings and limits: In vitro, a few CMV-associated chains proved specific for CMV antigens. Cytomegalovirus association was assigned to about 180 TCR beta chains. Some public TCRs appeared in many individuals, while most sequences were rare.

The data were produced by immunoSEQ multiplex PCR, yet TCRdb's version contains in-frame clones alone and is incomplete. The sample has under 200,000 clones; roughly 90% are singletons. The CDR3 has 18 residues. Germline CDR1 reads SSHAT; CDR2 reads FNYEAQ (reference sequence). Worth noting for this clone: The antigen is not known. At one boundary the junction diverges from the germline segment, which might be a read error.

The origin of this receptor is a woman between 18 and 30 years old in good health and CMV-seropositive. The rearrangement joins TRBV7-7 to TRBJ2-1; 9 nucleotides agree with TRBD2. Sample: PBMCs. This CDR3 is CASSLVPPTAGGYNEQFF. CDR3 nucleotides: TGTGCTAGCAGCTTAGTCCCTCCCACGGCGGGAGGGTACAATGAGCAGTTCTTC.